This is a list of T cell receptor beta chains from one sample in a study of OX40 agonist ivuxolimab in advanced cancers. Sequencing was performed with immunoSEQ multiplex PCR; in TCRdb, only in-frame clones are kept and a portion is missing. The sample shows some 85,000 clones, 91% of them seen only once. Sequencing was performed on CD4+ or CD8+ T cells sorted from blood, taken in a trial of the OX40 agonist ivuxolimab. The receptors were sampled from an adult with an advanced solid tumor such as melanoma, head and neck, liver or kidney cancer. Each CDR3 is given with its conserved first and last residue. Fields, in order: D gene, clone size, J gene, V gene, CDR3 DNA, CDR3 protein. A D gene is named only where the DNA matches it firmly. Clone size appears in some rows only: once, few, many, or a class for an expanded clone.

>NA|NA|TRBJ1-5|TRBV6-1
TGTGCCAGCAGTGAAGCCACAGCCGACAGCGGGCGACAGCCCCAGCATTTT
CASSEATADSGRQPQHF
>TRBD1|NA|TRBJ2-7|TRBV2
TGTGCCAGCAGTGCCCAGGGGGCTTTCTCCTACGAGCAGTACTTC
CASSAQGAFSYEQYF
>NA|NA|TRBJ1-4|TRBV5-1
TGCGCCAGCAGCTTGATCGGGGTTAAAGGTGAAAAACTGTTTTTT
CASSLIGVKGEKLFF
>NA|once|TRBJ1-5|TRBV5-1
TGCGCCAGCAGCTTGCTCCCGGGTAATCAGCCCCAGCATTTT
CASSLLPGNQPQHF
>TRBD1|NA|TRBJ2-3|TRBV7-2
TGTGCCAGCAGCTCAAGGACAGGCAGCACAGATACGCAGTATTTT
CASSSRTGSTDTQYF
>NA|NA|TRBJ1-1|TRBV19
TGTGCCAGTAGTTTTCTGGGGGTGAACACTGAAGCTTTCTTT
CASSFLGVNTEAFF
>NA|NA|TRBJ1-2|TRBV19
TGTGCCAGTAGTCCCCGAGGGAGAAACTATGGCTACACCTTC
CASSPRGRNYGYTF
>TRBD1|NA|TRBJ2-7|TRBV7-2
TGTGCCAGCAGCTGGGGACAGGGGGTGAGGGAGCAGTACTTC
CASSWGQGVREQYF
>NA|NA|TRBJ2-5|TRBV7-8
TGTGCCAGCAGCCGAGGGCGAGAGACCCAGTACTTC
CASSRGRETQYF
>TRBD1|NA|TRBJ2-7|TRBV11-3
TGTGCCAGCACCCACGGACAGGGGGCTGGTGAGCAGTACTTC
CASTHGQGAGEQYF
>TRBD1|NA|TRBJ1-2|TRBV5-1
TGCGCCAGCAGTCAGGGGGATGGCTCGTTCGGCTACACCTTC
CASSQGDGSFGYTF
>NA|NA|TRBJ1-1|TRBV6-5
TGTGCCAGCAGCCTACACAAAAGGTGGACTGAAGCTTTCTTT
CASSLHKRWTEAFF
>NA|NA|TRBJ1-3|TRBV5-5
TGTGCCAGCAGCTTAACTGCAGCTCGAAGCTCTGGAAACACCATATATTTT
CASSLTAARSSGNTIYF
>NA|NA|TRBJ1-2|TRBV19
TGTGCCAGTAGTATACAACAGAATGGCTACACCTTC
CASSIQQNGYTF
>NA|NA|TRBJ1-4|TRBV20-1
TGCAGTGCGGGCCAAAATGAAAAACTGTTTTTT
CSAGQNEKLFF
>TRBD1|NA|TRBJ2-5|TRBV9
TGTGCCAGCAGCGTAGACAGGGGGCGGCAAGAGACCCAGTACTTC
CASSVDRGRQETQYF
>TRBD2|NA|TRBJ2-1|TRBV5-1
TGCGCCAGCAGCGCTGACGCTAGCGGGGTGAATGAGCAGTTCTTC
CASSADASGVNEQFF
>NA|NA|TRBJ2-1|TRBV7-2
TGTGCCAGCAGCTTATCCCAGGAAGCCTACAATGAGCAGTTCTTC
CASSLSQEAYNEQFF
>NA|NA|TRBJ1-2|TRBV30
TGTGCCAACATGGTTTTGGATGGCTACACCTTC
CANMVLDGYTF
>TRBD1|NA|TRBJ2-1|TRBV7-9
TGTGCCAGCAGCTTAGGGACAGGGTCCTACAATGAGCAGTTCTTC
CASSLGTGSYNEQFF
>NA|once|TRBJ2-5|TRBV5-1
TGCGCCAGCAGCTACTCAGGGGTCCAAGAGACCCAGTACTTC
CASSYSGVQETQYF
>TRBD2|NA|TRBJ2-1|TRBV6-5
TGTGCCAGCACAAAGACTAGCGAATACAATGAGCAGTTCTTC
CASTKTSEYNEQFF
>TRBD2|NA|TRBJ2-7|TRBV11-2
TGTGCCAGCAGCCGAGGAGGACTAGCGGGATCCCACGAGCAGTACTTC
CASSRGGLAGSHEQYF
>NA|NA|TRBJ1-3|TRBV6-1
TGTGCCAGCCCAACGGGCTCTGGAAACACCATATATTTT
CASPTGSGNTIYF
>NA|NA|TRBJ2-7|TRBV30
TGTGCCTGGAGCGGAGGGGGGCAGAAGTACTTC
CAWSGGGQKYF
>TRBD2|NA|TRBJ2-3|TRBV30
TGTGCCTGGGCTAGCGGGAGGGATACGCAGTATTTT
CAWASGRDTQYF
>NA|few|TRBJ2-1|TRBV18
TGTGCCAGCTCACCTGCCGGGTCCTACAATGAGCAGTTCTTC
CASSPAGSYNEQFF
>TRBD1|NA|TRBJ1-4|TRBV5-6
TGTGCCAGCAGCTCTACAGGGGGCCTGAGGGAAAAACTGTTTTTT
CASSSTGGLREKLFF
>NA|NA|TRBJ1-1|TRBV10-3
TGTGCCATCAGTGACCCGTGGGGTCCGTTCACTGAAGCTTTCTTT
CAISDPWGPFTEAFF
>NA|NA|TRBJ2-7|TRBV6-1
TGTGCCAGCAGTAAGGCGGCAGGGGACCCCTACGAGCAGTACTTC
CASSKAAGDPYEQYF
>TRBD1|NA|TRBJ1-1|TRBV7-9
TGTGCCAGCAGCCTAGGACAGGGCACCACTGAAGCTTTCTTT
CASSLGQGTTEAFF
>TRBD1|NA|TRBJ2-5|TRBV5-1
TGCGCCAGCAGTTGGACGGGACAGGGGTCCTCGGAGACCCAGTACTTC
CASSWTGQGSSETQYF
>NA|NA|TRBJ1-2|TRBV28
TGTGCCAGCAGTCTACAGGGTGGCTATGGCTACACCTTC
CASSLQGGYGYTF
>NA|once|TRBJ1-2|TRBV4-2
TGTGCCAGCAGCCAACAGTGGGGCAAAGACTATGGCTACACCTTC
CASSQQWGKDYGYTF
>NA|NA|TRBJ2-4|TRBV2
TGTGCCAGCATGGCCGGGGAACTAGCCAAAAACATTCAGTACTTC
CASMAGELAKNIQYF
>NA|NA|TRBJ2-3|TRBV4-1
TGCGCCAGCAGCCAAGAGGGGGAGTCCCGAGATACGCAGTATTTT
CASSQEGESRDTQYF
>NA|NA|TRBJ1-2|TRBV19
TGTGCCAGTAGCTCCCCCCAGGGACTCAACTATGGCTACACCTTC
CASSSPQGLNYGYTF
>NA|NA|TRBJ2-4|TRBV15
TGTGCCACCAGCAGAGATCCCCGACTTTTTAAAAACATTCAGTACTTC
CATSRDPRLFKNIQYF
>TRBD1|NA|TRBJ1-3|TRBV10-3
TGTGCCATCAGTGAAGACAGGGGGCGAGGAAACACCATATATTTT
CAISEDRGRGNTIYF
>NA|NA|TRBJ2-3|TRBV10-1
TGCGCCAGCAGTGAGTCAGGACTCGGGAAAGATACGCAGTATTTT
CASSESGLGKDTQYF
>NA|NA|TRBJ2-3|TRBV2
TGTGCCAGCAGAAAACTAGCATCTCAGGGGGATACGCAGTATTTT
CASRKLASQGDTQYF
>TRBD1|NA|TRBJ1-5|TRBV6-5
TGTGCCAGCCGGGACAGGGAAAATCAGCCCCAGCATTTT
CASRDRENQPQHF
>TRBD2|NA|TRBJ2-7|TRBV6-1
TGTGCCAGCAGTATAGGCGGGGGAGTGAACGAGCAGTACTTC
CASSIGGGVNEQYF
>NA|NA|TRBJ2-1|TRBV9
TGTGCCAGCAGCGTTGACAGGTTCAATGAGCAGTTCTTC
CASSVDRFNEQFF
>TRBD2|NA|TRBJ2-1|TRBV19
TGTGCCAGTAGTATCTACACTAGCGGGAAGGTTGGTGAGCAGTTCTTC
CASSIYTSGKVGEQFF
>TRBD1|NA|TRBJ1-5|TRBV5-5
TGTGCCAGCAGCTTGGCGGGACAGGGGGCTTTGTGGCCCCAGCATTTT
CASSLAGQGALWPQHF
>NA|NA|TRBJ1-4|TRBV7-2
TGTGCCAGCAGCCCCAGTGAAGGGGTTGGATTAGGGACTAATGAAAAACTGTTTTTT
CASSPSEGVGLGTNEKLFF
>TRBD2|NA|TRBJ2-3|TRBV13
TGTGCCAGCAGCCGTCCAGCGGGGACTAGCGTTTCCGCAGATACGCAGTATTTT
CASSRPAGTSVSADTQYF
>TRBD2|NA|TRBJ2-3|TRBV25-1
TGTGCCAGCAGTGGGCTAGCGGGAAACGCAGATACGCAGTATTTT
CASSGLAGNADTQYF
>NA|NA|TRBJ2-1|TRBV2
TGTGCCAGCAGTGAAAGGTGGGGACTTTACAATGAGCAGTTCTTC
CASSERWGLYNEQFF
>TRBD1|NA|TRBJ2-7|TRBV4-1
TGCGCCAGCAGCCACCGCGGACAGGGGGCTTACGAGCAGTACTTC
CASSHRGQGAYEQYF
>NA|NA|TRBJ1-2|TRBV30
TGTGCCTGGAGTATGGGGGCGGGCTACACCTTC
CAWSMGAGYTF